This T cell receptor beta chain derives from a study of Ad26.COV2.S vaccination and SARS-CoV-2 variants. Study in general: Trial arm assignment for the donor was COV1001 Ad26.COV2.S.

Treatment in this sample: around 19 received Ad26.COV2.S at low or high dose, single or two shots; five or six received placebo; per-sample allocation not given. At day 63 after the first vaccine or placebo injection, samples were drawn. This Boston cohort included adults aged 18-55 years. TCRdb keeps only in-frame clones here, not all; method: immunoSEQ multiplex PCR. The sample holds around 500,000 clones, roughly nine tenths seen once. Sample: peripheral blood, taken in a trial of Ad26.COV2.S vaccine versus placebo. This clonotype was obtained from a person aged 18-65 years who received the Ad26.COV2.S COVID-19 vaccine or a placebo.

DNA of the CDR3: TGTGCCACCAGCAGAGGCAAAGGACAGCCGACGACCCAGTACTTC. Protein sequence: CATSRGKGQPTTQYF. The genes are TRBV15 and TRBJ2-5, with D possibly TRBD1 on 6 matching bases. Germline CDR1 reads LNHNV; CDR2 reads YYDKDF (reference sequence). This CDR3 spans 15 amino acids. V was shortened by 1 base and J by 7 bases, with 16 bases between the two germline ends.